The sequence of this TCR beta chain was determined in a study of cytomegalovirus exposure and HLA in healthy donors. This clone showed up just a few times. The CDR3 is 14 residues long. The V gene's germline CDR1 is MNHNY and CDR2 SVGAGI (reference sequence). The V and J ends lost 2 bases and 4 bases, in that order; junction bases with no gene match: 1. In the PCR, 60 Vbeta and 13 Jbeta primers were used. Assay: immunoSEQ multiplex PCR; the TCRdb copy retains only in-frame clones and omits some. Of 150,000 to 200,000 clones in the sample, 70% to 90% are singletons; the top ten hold over 2%. Sequencing was performed on PBMCs. The rearrangement joins TRBV6-6 to TRBJ2-2; 7 bases line up with TRBD1. This TCR was recovered from a woman aged 25-40 years in good health and CMV-seronegative. The CDR3 bases are TGTGCCAGCAGTTACACAGGGGCCACCGGGGAGCTGTTTTTT. Translating gives CASSYTGATGELFF.